This T cell receptor (beta chain) is from a study of T cells in Graves' hyperthyroidism and ophthalmopathy. Using RNA transcripts as the source, TCR beta CDR3 regions were amplified. RT-PCR in the first round (using the HTBI primer set) targeted the TCR CDR3. MiXCR, run by TCRdb on the multiplex PCR reads, gives a single entry per CDR3 protein. The sample lists 300,000 to 450,000 distinct CDR3 sequences, approximately 15% occurring once. Trimming took 6 bases from V and 1 from J; bases not matched to a gene: 8. CDR3 length: 15 residues. Germline loops: CDR1 MGHRA, CDR2 YSYEKL. Of note for this clonotype: Its specificity is not known.

Points from the study as a whole: Expanded thyroid clonotypes (above 0.001) were mostly also found in blood.

Recently diagnosed hyperthyroidism of less than 2 months' duration affected patients aged 18 to 65. This sequence joins TRBV4-1 and TRBJ1-2; 7 bases fit TRBD1. The TCR sequence derives from a woman between 18 and 30 years old with Graves' hyperthyroidism that later progressed to Graves' ophthalmopathy. The material sequenced was blood. The CDR3 here is CASRTGTEFNYGYTF. DNA for the CDR3: TGCGCCAGCAGGACAGGGACAGAATTTAACTATGGCTACACCTTC.